The 28 T cell receptor beta chains reported below all come from one sample, sequenced in a study of T cell changes during pregnancy in multiple sclerosis. Data came from immunoSEQ multiplex PCR; TCRdb stores just in-frame clones and leaves some out. The table lists roughly 53,000 clones, approximately 92% of them singletons, with about 0.69% in the top ten. This specimen was CD4+ T cells from peripheral blood mononuclear cells, taken in the third trimester of pregnancy. These receptors all come from a female donor with multiple sclerosis, enrolled in a pregnancy study.

DNA for the CDR3: TGTGCCAGCAGGGGACAGAGGGGGATCACTGAAGCTTTCTTT. It specifies CASRGQRGITEAFF. The J gene is TRBJ1-1, the V gene TRBV25-1; 7 nucleotides match TRBD1. The CDR3 length is 14 residues. V dropped 6 bases and J dropped 4; count of bases not matched to a gene: 8. Per the germline V gene, CDR1 is MGHDK and CDR2 is SYGVNS.

The rearrangement uses TRBV15 and TRBJ2-1; D possibly corresponds to TRBD1 (6 bases). V dropped 4 bases and J dropped 7 bases, with 26 bases sitting between them. The CDR3 totals 18 residues. Germline CDR1 is LNHNV and CDR2 is YYDKDF (reference sequence). For the CDR3, the DNA is TGTGCCACCAGCACTATGCGCCAGAGCCAGGGGCTGGTTAATGAGCAGTTCTTC. This gives the protein CATSTMRQSQGLVNEQFF.

The CDR3 here is CASSVGGPGSEQFF. The DNA of the CDR3 is TGCGCCAGCAGCGTCGGAGGGCCCGGAAGTGAGCAGTTCTTC. This chain joins TRBV4-1 and TRBJ2-1, with D tentatively TRBD2 (6 bases). Deletions cut 5 bases from V and 9 bases from J, with 17 bases between. From germline, CDR1 is MGHRA and CDR2 YSYEKL. This CDR3 has 14 amino acids.

V and J are TRBV10-2 and TRBJ2-3, with 10 nucleotides matching TRBD2. J gave up 8 bases and V 3 bases, and 17 bases lay outside the gene matches. CDR1 WSHSY and CDR2 SAAADI come from the germline V gene. This CDR3 contains 18 residues. DNA of the CDR3: TGCGCCAGCAGTGAACGAGGGGGGGCTAGCGGGAGCGGAGGTACGCAGTATTTT. This encodes CASSERGGASGSGGTQYF.

The chain links TRBV7-2 to TRBJ1-3; no reliable D call. The CDR3 is 14 amino acids. The V end lost 2 bases, the J end lost 3 bases, and 8 bases lay between the germline ends. Looked up from germline, CDR1 is SGHTA and CDR2 is FQGNSA. CDR3 DNA sequence: TGTGCCAGCAGCTTAAAACAGAGTGGAAACACCATATATTTT. It encodes CASSLKQSGNTIYF.

The CDR3 bases are TGTGCCAGCCGTCTACGGGACGGGAGATATACGCAGTATTTT. Translated: CASRLRDGRYTQYF. The V gene is TRBV18, the J gene TRBJ2-3, with D maybe TRBD2 (6 bases). V was pared by 8 bases and J by 7 bases, with 19 bases between. CDR1 KGHSH and CDR2 LQKENI come from the germline V gene. The CDR3 is 14 amino acids. Filled out from reference TRBV18 and TRBJ2-3, the complete variable domain reads NAGVMQNPRHLVRRRGQEARLRCSPMKGHSHVYWYRQLPEEGLKFMVYLQKENIIDESGMPKERFSAEFPKEGPSILRIQQVVRGDSAAYFCASRLRDGRYTQYFGPGTRLTVL.

This clone was counted a single time. The rearrangement uses TRBV2 and TRBJ2-7, with 7 bases fitting TRBD1. The trim removed 2 bases at V and 3 bases at J, leaving 10 bases unmatched. CDR3 length equals 16 residues. The germline gives CDR1 SNHLY, CDR2 FYNNEI. For the CDR3, the DNA is TGTGCCAGCAGTGAACTCCCGTCGACAGGGCTCTACGAGCAGTACTTC. Protein sequence: CASSELPSTGLYEQYF.

The chain carries TRBV5-1 and TRBJ1-2; 8 nucleotides line up with TRBD1. V gave up 4 bases and J gave up 4 bases; unmatched junction bases: 15. Germline V CDR1 and CDR2: SGHRS, YFSETQ. The CDR3 has 17 amino acids. The CDR3 nucleotides read TGCGCCAGCAGCCCTGGAGTCGGGACAGGACAACCCTATGGCTACACCTTC. The encoded protein is CASSPGVGTGQPYGYTF.

The CDR3 sequence: CASSPLPAGTRKETQYF. DNA of the CDR3: TGTGCCAGCTCACCATTGCCCGCCGGGACTAGAAAAGAGACCCAGTACTTC. The V call is TRBV18, the J call TRBJ2-5; TRBD2 matches at 8 bases. Trimming at V came to 2 bases and at J to 3 bases, leaving 11 bases not matched to a gene. The CDR3 is made up of 17 amino acids. CDR1 KGHSH and CDR2 LQKENI come from the germline V gene.

The chain employs TRBV28 and TRBJ1-2, with a possible D match to TRBD1 (5 bases). The germline CDR1 and CDR2 sequences are MDHEN and SYDVKM. V lost 11 bases and J lost 8, with 15 bases in between. This CDR3 has 11 residues. The DNA for the CDR3 is TGTGCCTCTACAGGTAGAGGAGGCTACACCTTC. This codes for CASTGRGGYTF.

J is TRBJ2-1 and V is TRBV28; possibly TRBD1 for D (5 bases). In germline, CDR1 is MDHEN, CDR2 SYDVKM. This CDR3 spans 15 amino acids. Trimming stripped 5 bases from V and 3 bases from J, with 14 bases between. The chain's CDR3 is CASSPQGRGYNEQFF. In DNA form, the CDR3 reads TGTGCCAGCAGTCCCCAGGGTAGGGGCTACAATGAGCAGTTCTTC. The complete variable domain, with remaining parts taken from reference TRBV28 and TRBJ2-1, reads DVKVTQSSRYLVKRTGEKVFLECVQDMDHENMFWYRQDPGLGLRLIYFSYDVKMKEKGDIPEGYSVSREKKERFSLILESASTNQTSMYLCASSPQGRGYNEQFFGPGTRLTVL.

The J gene is TRBJ2-7, the V gene TRBV27, with D uncertain. V gave up 3 bases and J gave up 3 bases, with 12 bases separating them. There are 14 residues in the CDR3. CDR1 is MNHEY, CDR2 SMNVEV, per germline (reference sequence). CDR3 sequence: CASSLNFPLYEQYF. For the CDR3, the DNA is TGTGCCAGCAGTTTGAACTTCCCCCTCTACGAGCAGTACTTC.

The genes are TRBV28 and TRBJ1-4; D gene uncertain. This CDR3 contains 16 residues. The V gene's germline CDR1 is MDHEN and CDR2 SYDVKM. Trimming removed 3 bases from V and 5 bases from J, with 16 bases in between. The CDR3: CASSFLGGRSNEKLFF. In DNA form, the CDR3 reads TGTGCCAGCAGTTTCTTAGGCGGCCGCTCGAATGAAAAACTGTTTTTT.

This clone was observed a single time. The rearrangement joins TRBV2 to TRBJ1-2; 7 positions match TRBD1. V lost 6 bases and J lost 3; bases outside the gene matches: 10. The CDR3 sequence is 15 residues long. From germline, CDR1 is SNHLY and CDR2 FYNNEI. The CDR3 sequence: CASSVLRDSDYGYTF. CDR3 sequence (DNA): TGTGCCAGCAGCGTTTTACGGGACAGCGACTATGGCTACACCTTC.

In its sample, this clone was seen a few times. The chain employs TRBV30 and TRBJ1-4; a weak D match, TRBD1 (5 bases). Germline V lookup: CDR1 GTSNPN, CDR2 SVGIG (reference sequence). The CDR3 extends over 15 amino acids. V was cut by 2 bases and J by 10 bases, with 20 bases left in between. CDR3 residues: CAWSPGEMGGVKLFF. The DNA for the CDR3 is TGTGCCTGGAGTCCCGGGGAAATGGGGGGAGTAAAACTGTTTTTT.

The rearrangement links TRBV7-8 to TRBJ2-5; D gene unclear. The V end was cut by 5 bases, the J end by 2 bases, with 12 bases between. Germline V gives CDR1 SGHVS, CDR2 FQNEAQ. CDR3 length: 14 residues. The CDR3 is CASSLGGSQETQYF. DNA of the CDR3: TGTGCCAGCAGCCTAGGCGGATCACAAGAGACCCAGTACTTC.

The rearrangement links TRBV6-1 to TRBJ2-1, with 13 nucleotides matching TRBD2. This CDR3 spans 15 amino acids. Trimming at V came to 4 bases and at J to 7 bases, leaving 4 bases not matched to a gene. CDR1 MNHNS and CDR2 SASEGT come from the germline V gene. CDR3: CASSGTSGRGNEQFF. The CDR3, as DNA: TGTGCCAGCAGTGGGACTAGCGGGAGAGGGAATGAGCAGTTCTTC.

The chain couples TRBV6-4 to TRBJ1-1, with D possibly being TRBD1 (6 bases). This CDR3 has 11 residues. The germline V gene encodes CDR1 MRHNA and CDR2 SNTAGT. Trimming removed 10 bases from V and 4 bases from J, with 10 bases in between. The CDR3 here is CAIPRGTEAFF. In DNA, the CDR3 is TGTGCCATCCCCAGGGGCACTGAAGCTTTCTTT.

This clone was counted once. The rearrangement joins TRBV10-1 to TRBJ2-1; maybe TRBD2 (6 bases). CDR1 is WNHNN, CDR2 SYGVQD, per germline (reference sequence). The V and J ends lost 3 bases and 8 bases respectively, with 8 bases between them. This CDR3 region has 12 residues. CDR3: CASSDWGDEQFF. The CDR3 DNA is TGCGCCAGCAGTGATTGGGGGGATGAGCAGTTCTTC.

The chain couples TRBV11-2 to TRBJ2-2; 8 bases are shared with TRBD1. V was pared by 5 bases and J by 6 bases, with 8 bases of the junction left unmatched. Germline values: CDR1 SGHAT, CDR2 FQNNGV. CDR3 size: 15 residues. CDR3 nucleotide sequence: TGTGCCAGCAGCCAGTGGACAGGGCTGGCCGGGGAGCTGTTTTTT. Its translation is CASSQWTGLAGELFF.

V and J are TRBV6-6 and TRBJ1-1, with D unresolved. This CDR3 has 13 residues. The V gene lost 6 bases and the J gene lost 0 bases, with 8 bases spanning the gap. Germline values: CDR1 MNHNY, CDR2 SVGAGI (reference sequence). The CDR3 DNA is TGTGCCAGCAGAACCCGGTTGAACACTGAAGCTTTCTTT. As protein: CASRTRLNTEAFF.

V usage is TRBV6-1 and J usage is TRBJ1-1; D is undetermined. Trimming took 2 bases from V and 6 from J, leaving 16 bases between them. Germline assignment: CDR1 MNHNS and CDR2 SASEGT. The CDR3 covers 15 residues. The CDR3 region is CASSEFGGADAEAFF. CDR3 coding DNA: TGTGCCAGCAGTGAATTCGGAGGAGCAGACGCTGAAGCTTTCTTT.

This rearrangement joins TRBV6-5 to TRBJ1-2; the match to TRBD1 covers 9 bases. The CDR3 extends over 13 amino acids. Trimming removed 5 bases from V and 7 bases from J; junction bases left unmatched: 5. Germline CDR1 MNHEY, CDR2 SVGAGI. The CDR3 bases are TGTGCCAGCAGTATACAGGGGGCGGGTGGCTACACCTTC. Amino acids: CASSIQGAGGYTF.

The CDR3 region is CASSLDGGGWRGQFF. CDR3 sequence (DNA): TGTGCCAGCAGCTTAGATGGGGGGGGCTGGCGTGGGCAGTTCTTC. The chain couples TRBV7-8 to TRBJ2-1, with D possibly TRBD2 on 7 matching bases. CDR1 is SGHVS, CDR2 FQNEAQ, per germline. V lost 1 base to trimming and J lost 12 bases, with 19 bases between them. The length of the CDR3 is 15 residues.

J is TRBJ2-3 and V is TRBV2; TRBD1 might be the D (5 bases). V was pared by 6 bases and J by 1 base, with 8 bases between. The germline CDR1 and CDR2 sequences are SNHLY and FYNNEI. The CDR3 runs to 13 residues. The CDR3 DNA follows: TGTGCCAGCAGGGGGCCCGGCACAGATACGCAGTATTTT. This encodes CASRGPGTDTQYF.

V and J are TRBV15 and TRBJ1-3; D possibly corresponds to TRBD1 (5 bases). CDR3 size: 16 residues. V shed 2 bases and J shed 0 bases, with 11 bases lying between them. Germline CDR1 reads LNHNV; CDR2 reads YYDKDF (reference sequence). The CDR3 region is CATSRHRRSSGNTIYF. The CDR3, as DNA: TGTGCCACCAGCAGACACAGGAGAAGCTCTGGAAACACCATATATTTT.

The genes are TRBV18 and TRBJ2-1; D might be TRBD1 (5 bases). V lost 4 bases to trimming and J lost 5 bases, with 9 bases between them. The CDR3 spans 13 residues. CDR1 is KGHSH, CDR2 LQKENI, per germline. CDR3 DNA sequence: TGTGCCAGCTCACGGACAACCGACAATGAGCAGTTCTTC. Translating it yields CASSRTTDNEQFF.

The chain joins TRBV19 to TRBJ2-7, with 14 bases fitting TRBD2. From germline, CDR1 is LNHDA and CDR2 SQIVND (reference sequence). CDR3 length: 14 residues. V dropped 5 bases and J dropped 8; count of bases not matched to a gene: 5. DNA of the CDR3: TGTGCCAGTAGTCCGGGGACTAGCGGGAGCCAGCAGTACTTC. Translating gives CASSPGTSGSQQYF.